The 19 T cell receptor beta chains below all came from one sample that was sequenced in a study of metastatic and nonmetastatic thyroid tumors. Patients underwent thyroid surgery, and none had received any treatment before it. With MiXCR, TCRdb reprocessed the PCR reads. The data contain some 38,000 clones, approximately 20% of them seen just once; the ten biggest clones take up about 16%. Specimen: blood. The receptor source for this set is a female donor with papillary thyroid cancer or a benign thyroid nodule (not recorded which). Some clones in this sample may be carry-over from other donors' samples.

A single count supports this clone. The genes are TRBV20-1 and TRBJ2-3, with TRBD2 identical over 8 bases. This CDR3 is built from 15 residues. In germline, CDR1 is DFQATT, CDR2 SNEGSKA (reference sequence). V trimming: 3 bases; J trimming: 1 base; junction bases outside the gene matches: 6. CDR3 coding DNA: TGCAGTGCTAGGACCACTAGCGGACGCACAGATACGCAGTATTTT. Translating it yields CSARTTSGRTDTQYF.

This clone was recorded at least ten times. This CDR3 reads CASERDRGETQYF. Here the CDR3 DNA reads TGTGCCAGCGAACGGGATAGAGGAGAGACCCAGTACTTC. The V and J genes are TRBV2 and TRBJ2-5, with D possibly matching TRBD2 (5 bases). CDR3 size: 13 residues. V was pared by 8 bases and J by 4 bases, with 14 bases between. Germline lookup yields CDR1 SNHLY and CDR2 FYNNEI.

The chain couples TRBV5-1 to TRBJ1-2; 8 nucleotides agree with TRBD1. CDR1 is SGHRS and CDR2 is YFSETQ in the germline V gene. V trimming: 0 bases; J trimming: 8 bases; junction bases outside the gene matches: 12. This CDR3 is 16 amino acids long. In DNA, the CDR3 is TGCGCCAGCAGCTTGGGGGGAGGACAGGGCGTTCGGGGCTACACCTTC. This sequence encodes CASSLGGGQGVRGYTF.

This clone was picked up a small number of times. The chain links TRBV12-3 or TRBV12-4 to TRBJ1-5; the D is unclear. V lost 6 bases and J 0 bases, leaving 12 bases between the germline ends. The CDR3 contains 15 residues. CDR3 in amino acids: CASRGVGDSNQPQHF. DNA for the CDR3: TGTGCCAGCAGGGGAGTGGGAGATAGCAATCAGCCCCAGCATTTT.

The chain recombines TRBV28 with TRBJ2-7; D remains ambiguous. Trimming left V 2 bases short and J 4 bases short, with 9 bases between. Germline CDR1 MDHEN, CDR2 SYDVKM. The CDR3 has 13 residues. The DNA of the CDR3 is TGTGCCAGCAGTTTACGCAGTGTGTACGAGCAGTACTTC. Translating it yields CASSLRSVYEQYF.

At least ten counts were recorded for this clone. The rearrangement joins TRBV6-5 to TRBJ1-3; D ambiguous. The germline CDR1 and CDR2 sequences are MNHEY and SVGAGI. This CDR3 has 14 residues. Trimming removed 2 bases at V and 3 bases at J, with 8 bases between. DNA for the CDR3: TGTGCCAGCAGTTACGGAGGGAATGGAAACACCATATATTTT. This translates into CASSYGGNGNTIYF.

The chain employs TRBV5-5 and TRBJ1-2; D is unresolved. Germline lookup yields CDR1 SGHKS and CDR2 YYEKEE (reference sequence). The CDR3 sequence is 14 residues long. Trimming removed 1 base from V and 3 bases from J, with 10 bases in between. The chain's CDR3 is CASSLHTWYYGYTF. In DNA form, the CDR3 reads TGTGCCAGCAGCTTGCACACCTGGTACTATGGCTACACCTTC.

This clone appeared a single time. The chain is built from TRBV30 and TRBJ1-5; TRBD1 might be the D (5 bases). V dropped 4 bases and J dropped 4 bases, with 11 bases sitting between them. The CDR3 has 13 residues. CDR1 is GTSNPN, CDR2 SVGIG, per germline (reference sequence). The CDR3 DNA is TGTGCCTGGACCCGGGGCCATAATCAGCCCCAGCATTTT. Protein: CAWTRGHNQPQHF.

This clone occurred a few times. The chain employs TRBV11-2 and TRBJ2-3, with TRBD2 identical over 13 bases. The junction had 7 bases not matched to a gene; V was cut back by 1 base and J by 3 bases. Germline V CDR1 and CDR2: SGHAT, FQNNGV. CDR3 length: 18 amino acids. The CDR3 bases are TGTGCCAGCAGCTTAGGAATGGGACTAGCGGGATTGACAGATACGCAGTATTTT. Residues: CASSLGMGLAGLTDTQYF. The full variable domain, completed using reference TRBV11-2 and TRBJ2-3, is EAGVAQSPRYKIIEKRQSVAFWCNPISGHATLYWYQQILGQGPKLLIQFQNNGVVDDSQLPKDRFSAERLKGVDSTLKIQPAKLEDSAVYLCASSLGMGLAGLTDTQYFGPGTRLTVL.

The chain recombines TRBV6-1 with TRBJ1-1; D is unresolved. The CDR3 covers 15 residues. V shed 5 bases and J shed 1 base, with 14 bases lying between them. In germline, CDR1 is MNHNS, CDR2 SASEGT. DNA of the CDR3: TGTGCCAGCAGTCCCGGGAGCGCAGGGAACACTGAAGCTTTCTTT. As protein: CASSPGSAGNTEAFF.

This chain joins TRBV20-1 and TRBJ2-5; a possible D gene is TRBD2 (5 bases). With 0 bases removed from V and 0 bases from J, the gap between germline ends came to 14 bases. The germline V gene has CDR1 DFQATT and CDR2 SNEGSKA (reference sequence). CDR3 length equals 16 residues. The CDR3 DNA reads TGCAGTGCTAGAGATGCTGACACGGGGTACCAAGAGACCCAGTACTTC. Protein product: CSARDADTGYQETQYF.

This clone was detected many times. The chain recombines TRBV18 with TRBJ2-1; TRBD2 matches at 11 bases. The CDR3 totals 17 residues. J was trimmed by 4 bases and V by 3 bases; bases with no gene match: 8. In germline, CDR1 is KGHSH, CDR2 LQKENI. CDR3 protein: CASSPIAGGGPYNEQFF. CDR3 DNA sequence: TGTGCCAGCTCACCGATAGCGGGAGGGGGGCCATACAATGAGCAGTTCTTC. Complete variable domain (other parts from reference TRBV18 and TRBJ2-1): NAGVMQNPRHLVRRRGQEARLRCSPMKGHSHVYWYRQLPEEGLKFMVYLQKENIIDESGMPKERFSAEFPKEGPSILRIQQVVRGDSAAYFCASSPIAGGGPYNEQFFGPGTRLTVL.

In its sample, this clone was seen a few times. Here the CDR3 reads CASSDWQGVNEQYF. DNA of the CDR3: TGTGCCAGCAGTGACTGGCAGGGGGTAAACGAGCAGTACTTC. The chain couples TRBV2 to TRBJ2-7, with 7 bases that match TRBD1. Per the germline V gene, CDR1 is SNHLY and CDR2 is FYNNEI. J was trimmed by 5 bases and V by 3 bases; bases with no gene match: 7. The length of the CDR3 is 14 residues.

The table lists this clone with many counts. The CDR3 sequence is CASSQRTGTGYEQYF. As DNA, the CDR3 is TGTGCCAGCAGCCAGCGAACCGGGACAGGCTACGAGCAGTACTTC. The rearrangement uses TRBV4-2 and TRBJ2-7; 8 nucleotides line up with TRBD1. The V gene end was trimmed by 3 bases and the J gene end by 3 bases; junction bases not matched to a gene: 7. Germline V gives CDR1 LGHNA, CDR2 YNFKEQ. The CDR3 totals 15 residues.

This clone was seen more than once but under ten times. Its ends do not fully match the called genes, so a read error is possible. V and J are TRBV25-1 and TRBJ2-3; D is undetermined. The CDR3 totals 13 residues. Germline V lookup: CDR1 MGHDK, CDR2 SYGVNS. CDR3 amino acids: CASSELGTDTQYF. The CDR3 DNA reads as TGTGCCAGCAGTGAATTGGGCACAGATACGCAGTACTTT.

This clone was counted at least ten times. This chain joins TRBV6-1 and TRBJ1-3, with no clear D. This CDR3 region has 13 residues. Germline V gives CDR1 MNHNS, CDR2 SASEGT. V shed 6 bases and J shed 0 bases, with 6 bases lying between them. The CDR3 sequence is CASRMSSGNTIYF. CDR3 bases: TGTGCCAGCAGGATGAGCTCTGGAAACACCATATATTTT.

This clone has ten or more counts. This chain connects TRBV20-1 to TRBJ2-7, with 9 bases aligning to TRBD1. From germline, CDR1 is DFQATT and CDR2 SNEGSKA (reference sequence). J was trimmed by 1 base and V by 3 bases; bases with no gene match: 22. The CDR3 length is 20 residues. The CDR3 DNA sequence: TGCAGTGCTAGTCGCCTTAGATCCTATCGGGACAGGGAGTTTTCCTACGAGCAGTACTTC. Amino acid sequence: CSASRLRSYRDREFSYEQYF.

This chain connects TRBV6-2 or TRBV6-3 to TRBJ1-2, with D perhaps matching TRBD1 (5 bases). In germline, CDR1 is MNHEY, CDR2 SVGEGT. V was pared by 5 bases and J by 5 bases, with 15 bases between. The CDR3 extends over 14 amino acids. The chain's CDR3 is CASSPEAGPYGYTF. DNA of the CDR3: TGTGCCAGCAGTCCCGAGGCGGGACCTTATGGCTACACCTTC.

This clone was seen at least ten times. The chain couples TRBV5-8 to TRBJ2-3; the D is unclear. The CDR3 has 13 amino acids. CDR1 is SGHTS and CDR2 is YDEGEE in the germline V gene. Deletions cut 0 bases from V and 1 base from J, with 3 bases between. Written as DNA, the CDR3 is TGTGCCAGCAGCTTGGTACGCACAGATACGCAGTATTTT. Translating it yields CASSLVRTDTQYF.